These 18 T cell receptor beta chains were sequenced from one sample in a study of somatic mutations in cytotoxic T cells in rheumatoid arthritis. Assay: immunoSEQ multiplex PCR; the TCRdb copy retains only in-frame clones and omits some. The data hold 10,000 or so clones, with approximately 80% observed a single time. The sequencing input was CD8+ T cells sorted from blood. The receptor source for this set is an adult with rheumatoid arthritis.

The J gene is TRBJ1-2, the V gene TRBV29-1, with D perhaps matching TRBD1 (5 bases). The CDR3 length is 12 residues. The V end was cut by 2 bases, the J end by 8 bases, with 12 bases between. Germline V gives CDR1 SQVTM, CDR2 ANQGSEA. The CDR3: CSVETQGIGYTF. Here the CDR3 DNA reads TGCAGCGTTGAAACCCAGGGTATCGGCTACACCTTC.

This chain's CDR3 is CASSEETNSYEQYF. In nucleotides, the CDR3 is TGTGCCAGCAGTGAGGAAACGAACTCCTACGAGCAGTACTTC. The rearrangement links TRBV2 to TRBJ2-7; D not resolved. Germline-derived CDR1 and CDR2 are SNHLY and FYNNEI. Trimming stripped 3 bases from V and 0 bases from J, with 9 bases between. CDR3 size: 14 residues.

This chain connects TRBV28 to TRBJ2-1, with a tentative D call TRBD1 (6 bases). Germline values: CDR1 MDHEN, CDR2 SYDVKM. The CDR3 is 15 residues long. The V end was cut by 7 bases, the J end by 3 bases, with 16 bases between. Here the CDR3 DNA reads TGTGCCAGCACCTCCGGACAGAGGGGCTACAATGAGCAGTTCTTC. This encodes CASTSGQRGYNEQFF.

The CDR3 region is CASSISYRTDPYGYTF. The DNA of the CDR3 is TGTGCCAGTAGTATAAGTTATCGGACGGACCCCTATGGCTACACCTTC. This chain links TRBV19 with TRBJ1-2; D call uncertain. With 2 bases removed from V and 4 bases from J, the gap between germline ends came to 17 bases. CDR3 size: 16 residues. Germline V gives CDR1 LNHDA, CDR2 SQIVND (reference sequence).

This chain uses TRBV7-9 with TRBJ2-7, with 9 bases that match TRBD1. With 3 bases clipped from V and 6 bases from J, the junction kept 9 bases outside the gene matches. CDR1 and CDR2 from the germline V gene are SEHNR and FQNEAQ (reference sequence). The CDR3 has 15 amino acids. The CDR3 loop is CASSFFRDRESEQYF. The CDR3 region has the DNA TGTGCCAGCAGCTTCTTCCGGGACAGGGAATCCGAGCAGTACTTC.

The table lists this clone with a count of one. The CDR3 DNA follows: TGTGCCAGCAGCCCTACCACGTCGGCCGGGGAGCTGTTTTTT. Its translation is CASSPTTSAGELFF. V is TRBV9 and J is TRBJ2-2; D uncertain. V shed 4 bases and J shed 6 bases, with 13 bases lying between them. The CDR3 totals 14 residues. Per the germline V gene, CDR1 is SGDLS and CDR2 is YYNGEE. Drawing the rest from reference TRBV9 and TRBJ2-2, the complete variable domain is DSGVTQTPKHLITATGQRVTLRCSPRSGDLSVYWYQQSLDQGLQFLIQYYNGEERAKGNILERFSAQQFPDLHSELNLSSLELGDSALYFCASSPTTSAGELFFGEGSRLTVL.

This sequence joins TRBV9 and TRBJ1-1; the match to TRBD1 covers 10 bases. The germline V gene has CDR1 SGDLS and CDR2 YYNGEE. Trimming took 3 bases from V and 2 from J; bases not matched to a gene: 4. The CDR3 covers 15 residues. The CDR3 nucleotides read TGTGCCAGCAGCGAGGGGGACAGGGGAAACACTGAAGCTTTCTTT. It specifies CASSEGDRGNTEAFF.

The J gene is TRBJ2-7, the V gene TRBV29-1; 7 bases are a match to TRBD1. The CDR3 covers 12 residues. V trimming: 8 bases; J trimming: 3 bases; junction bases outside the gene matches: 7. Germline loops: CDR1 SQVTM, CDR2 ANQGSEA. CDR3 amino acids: CSIQGGGYEQYF. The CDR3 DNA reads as TGCAGCATTCAAGGGGGCGGCTACGAGCAGTACTTC.

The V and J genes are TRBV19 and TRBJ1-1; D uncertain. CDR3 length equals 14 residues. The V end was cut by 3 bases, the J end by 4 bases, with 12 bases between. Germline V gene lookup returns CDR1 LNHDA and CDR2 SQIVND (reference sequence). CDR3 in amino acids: CASSIKGLGTEAFF. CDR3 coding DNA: TGTGCCAGTAGTATCAAGGGATTGGGCACTGAAGCTTTCTTT.

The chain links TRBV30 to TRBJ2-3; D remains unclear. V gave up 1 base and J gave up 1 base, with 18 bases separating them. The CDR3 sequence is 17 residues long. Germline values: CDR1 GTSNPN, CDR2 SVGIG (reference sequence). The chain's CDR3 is CAWSDPRSLEGTDTQYF. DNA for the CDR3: TGTGCCTGGAGTGACCCCCGGTCCCTCGAGGGCACAGATACGCAGTATTTT. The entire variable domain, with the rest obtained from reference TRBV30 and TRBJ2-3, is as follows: SQTIHQWPATLVQPVGSPLSLECTVEGTSNPNLYWYRQAAGRGLQLLFYSVGIGQISSEVPQNLSASRPQDRQFILSSKKLLLSDSGFYLCAWSDPRSLEGTDTQYFGPGTRLTVL.

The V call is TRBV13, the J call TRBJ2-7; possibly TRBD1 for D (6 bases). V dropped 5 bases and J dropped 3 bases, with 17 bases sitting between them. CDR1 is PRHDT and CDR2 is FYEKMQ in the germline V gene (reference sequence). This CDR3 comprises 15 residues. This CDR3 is CASSMTGVPNYEQYF. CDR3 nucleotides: TGTGCCAGCAGCATGACAGGAGTTCCTAACTACGAGCAGTACTTC.

CDR3 coding DNA: TGTGCCAGCAGCTTGCTTAGGACAAGGAACACTGAAGCTTTCTTT. Protein sequence: CASSLLRTRNTEAFF. The rearrangement links TRBV5-6 to TRBJ1-1, with D possibly TRBD1 on 5 matching bases. Looked up from germline, CDR1 is SGHDT and CDR2 is YYEEEE. The CDR3 has 15 amino acids. V lost 1 base, J lost 1 base, and 11 bases lay in between.

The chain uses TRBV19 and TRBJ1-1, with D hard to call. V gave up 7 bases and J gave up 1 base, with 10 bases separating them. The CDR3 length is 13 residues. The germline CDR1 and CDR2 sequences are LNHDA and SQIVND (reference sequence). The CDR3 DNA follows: TGTGCCAGTACCCCGGGCGCGAACACTGAAGCTTTCTTT. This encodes CASTPGANTEAFF.

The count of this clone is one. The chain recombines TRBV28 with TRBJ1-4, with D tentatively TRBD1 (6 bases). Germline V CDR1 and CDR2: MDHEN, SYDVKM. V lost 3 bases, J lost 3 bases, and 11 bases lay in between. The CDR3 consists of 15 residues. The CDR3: CASSFRGVSNEKLFF. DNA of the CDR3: TGTGCCAGCAGTTTCAGGGGTGTGTCTAATGAAAAACTGTTTTTT.

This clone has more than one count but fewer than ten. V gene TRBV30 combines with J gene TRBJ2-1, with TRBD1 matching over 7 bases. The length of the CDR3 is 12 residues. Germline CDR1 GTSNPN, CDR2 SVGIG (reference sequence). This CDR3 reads CAYRGRNNEQFF. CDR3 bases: TGTGCTTACAGGGGACGAAACAATGAGCAGTTCTTC.

The CDR3: CASSLVQSPLHF. Written as DNA, the CDR3 is TGTGCCAGCAGCTTGGTACAGTCACCCCTCCACTTT. The chain employs TRBV5-6 and TRBJ1-6; the D is unclear. The germline V gene has CDR1 SGHDT and CDR2 YYEEEE. The CDR3 has 12 amino acids. V was shortened by 0 bases and J by 10 bases, with 5 bases between the two germline ends.

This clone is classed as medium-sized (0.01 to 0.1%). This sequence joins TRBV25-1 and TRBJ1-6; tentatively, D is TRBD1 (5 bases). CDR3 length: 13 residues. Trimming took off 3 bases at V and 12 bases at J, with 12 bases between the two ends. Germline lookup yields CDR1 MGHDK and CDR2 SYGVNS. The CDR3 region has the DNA TGTGCCAGCAGTGAGCCGGGGGAGGGACCCCTCCACTTT. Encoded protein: CASSEPGEGPLHF.

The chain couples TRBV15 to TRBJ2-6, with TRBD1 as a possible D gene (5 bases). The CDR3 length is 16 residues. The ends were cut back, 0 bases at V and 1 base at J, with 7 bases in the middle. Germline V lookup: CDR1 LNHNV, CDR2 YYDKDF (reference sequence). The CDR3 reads CATSRDTGSGANVLTF. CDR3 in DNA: TGTGCCACCAGCAGAGACACAGGATCTGGGGCCAACGTCCTGACTTTC.